A single sample gave rise to the 5 T cell receptor beta chains below, sequenced in a study of T cell changes during pregnancy in multiple sclerosis. Clones were sequenced by immunoSEQ multiplex PCR, and TCRdb holds only the in-frame ones, with some missing. The sample lists tens of thousands of clones, approximately 92% occurring once. Sequenced material: CD4+ T cells from peripheral blood mononuclear cells, taken before pregnancy. These receptors were collected from a female donor with multiple sclerosis, enrolled in a pregnancy study.

The rearrangement links TRBV27 to TRBJ2-7; maybe TRBD1 (6 bases). V lost 6 bases and J 1 base, leaving 13 bases between the germline ends. Germline loops: CDR1 MNHEY, CDR2 SMNVEV (reference sequence). This CDR3 spans 14 amino acids. The DNA for the CDR3 is TGTGCCAGCAGAACAATGACAGGTTCCTACGAGCAGTACTTC. It is translated as CASRTMTGSYEQYF.

This chain connects TRBV7-2 to TRBJ1-1; possibly TRBD1 for D (5 bases). Germline-derived CDR1 and CDR2 are SGHTA and FQGNSA. There are 15 residues in the CDR3. Trimming cost V 0 bases and J 4 bases, with 12 bases left between them. CDR3 nucleotides: TGTGCCAGCAGCTTAGCCGGGGGTTCGAGCACTGAAGCTTTCTTT. As protein: CASSLAGGSSTEAFF.

The chain employs TRBV5-1 and TRBJ1-2; no clear D gene. Germline assignment: CDR1 SGHRS and CDR2 YFSETQ. V lost 3 bases to trimming and J lost 4 bases, with 13 bases between them. This CDR3 has 14 amino acids. In DNA form, the CDR3 reads TGCGCCAGCAGCTCTAAGGATGGGCTCTATGGCTACACCTTC. Residues: CASSSKDGLYGYTF.

The gene calls are TRBV18 and TRBJ2-7; tentatively, D is TRBD1 (6 bases). V was shortened by 3 bases and J by 2 bases, with 14 bases between the two germline ends. The germline V gene has CDR1 KGHSH and CDR2 LQKENI. CDR3 length equals 15 residues. In DNA form, the CDR3 reads TGTGCCAGCTCACCGTCACAGGGTGTGACCTACGAGCAGTACTTC. Translation gives CASSPSQGVTYEQYF.

The chain combines TRBV7-3 with TRBJ2-1, with D uncertain. This CDR3 spans 16 amino acids. The germline gives CDR1 SGHTA, CDR2 FQGTGA. Trimming left V 5 bases short and J 0 bases short, with 14 bases between. CDR3 in DNA: TGTGCCAGCAGCCCTACCGGTGCGTTCTCCTACAATGAGCAGTTCTTC. This sequence encodes CASSPTGAFSYNEQFF. Full variable domain (outside the CDR3, taken from reference TRBV7-3 and TRBJ2-1): GAGVSQTPSNKVTEKGKYVELRCDPISGHTALYWYRQSLGQGPEFLIYFQGTGAADDSGLPNDRFFAVRPEGSVSTLKIQRTERGDSAVYLCASSPTGAFSYNEQFFGPGTRLTVL.